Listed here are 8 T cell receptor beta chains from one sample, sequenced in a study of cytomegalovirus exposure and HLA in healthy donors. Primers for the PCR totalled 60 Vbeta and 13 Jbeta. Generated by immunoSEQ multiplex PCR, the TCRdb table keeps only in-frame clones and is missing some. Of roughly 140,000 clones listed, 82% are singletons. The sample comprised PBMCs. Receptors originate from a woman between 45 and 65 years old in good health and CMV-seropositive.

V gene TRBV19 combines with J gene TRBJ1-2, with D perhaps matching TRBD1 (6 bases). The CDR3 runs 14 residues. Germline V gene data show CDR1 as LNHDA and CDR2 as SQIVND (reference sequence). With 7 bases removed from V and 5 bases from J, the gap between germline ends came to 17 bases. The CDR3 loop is CASTQYDRRYGYTF. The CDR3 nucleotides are TGTGCCAGTACTCAATACGACAGGAGGTATGGCTACACCTTC.

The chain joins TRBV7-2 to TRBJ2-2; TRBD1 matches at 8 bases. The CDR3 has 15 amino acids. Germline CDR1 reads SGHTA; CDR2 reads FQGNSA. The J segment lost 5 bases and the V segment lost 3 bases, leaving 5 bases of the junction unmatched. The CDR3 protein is CASSFRGRGTGELFF. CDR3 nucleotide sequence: TGTGCCAGCAGCTTCAGGGGGCGCGGAACCGGGGAGCTGTTTTTT.

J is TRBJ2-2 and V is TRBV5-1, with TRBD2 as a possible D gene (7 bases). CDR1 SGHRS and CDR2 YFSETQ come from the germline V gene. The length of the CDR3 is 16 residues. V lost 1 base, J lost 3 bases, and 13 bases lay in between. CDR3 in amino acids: CASSLSTGRDTGELFF. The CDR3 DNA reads TGCGCCAGCAGCTTGTCAACAGGGAGGGACACCGGGGAGCTGTTTTTT.

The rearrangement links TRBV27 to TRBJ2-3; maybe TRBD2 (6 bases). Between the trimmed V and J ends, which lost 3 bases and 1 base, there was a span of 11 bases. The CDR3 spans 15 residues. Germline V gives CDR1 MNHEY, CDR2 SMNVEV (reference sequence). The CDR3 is CASSLEGQRTDTQYF. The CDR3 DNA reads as TGTGCCAGCAGTTTGGAGGGCCAGCGCACAGATACGCAGTATTTT.

The CDR3 spells CASSLLSGELFF. The CDR3 nucleotides read TGTGCCAGCAGTTTACTATCCGGGGAGCTGTTTTTT. The rearrangement uses TRBV28 and TRBJ2-2; D uncertain. CDR1 is MDHEN, CDR2 SYDVKM, per germline. This CDR3 is 12 amino acids long. V shed 2 bases and J shed 6 bases, with 4 bases lying between them.

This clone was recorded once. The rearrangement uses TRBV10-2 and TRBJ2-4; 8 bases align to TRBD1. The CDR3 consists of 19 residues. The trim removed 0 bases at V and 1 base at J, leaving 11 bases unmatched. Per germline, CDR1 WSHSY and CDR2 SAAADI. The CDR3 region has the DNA TGCGCCAGCAGTGAGTCTTTGACAGGGGTTAAGGGGGCCAAAAACATTCAGTACTTC. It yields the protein CASSESLTGVKGAKNIQYF.

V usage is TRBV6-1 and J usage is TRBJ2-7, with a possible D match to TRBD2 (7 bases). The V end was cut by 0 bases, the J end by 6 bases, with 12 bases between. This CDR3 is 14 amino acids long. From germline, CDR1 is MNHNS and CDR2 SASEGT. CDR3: CASSEAGGPGEQYF. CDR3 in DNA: TGTGCCAGCAGTGAAGCGGGGGGGCCGGGCGAGCAGTACTTC.

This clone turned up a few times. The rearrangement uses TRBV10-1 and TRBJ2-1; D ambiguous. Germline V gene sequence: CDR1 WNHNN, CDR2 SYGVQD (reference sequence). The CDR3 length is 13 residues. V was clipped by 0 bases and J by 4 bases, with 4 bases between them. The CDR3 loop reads CASSESQYNEQFF. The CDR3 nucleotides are TGCGCCAGCAGTGAGTCTCAATACAATGAGCAGTTCTTC.